The next 24 T cell receptor beta chains were all read from a single sample in a study of blood T cell repertoires in COVID-19. Libraries were prepared by immunoSEQ multiplex PCR; TCRdb keeps only in-frame clonotypes and omits some of them. Of 90,000 to 110,000 clones in the sample, 75% to 90% are singletons; the top ten hold over 15%. The sequencing sample was made of peripheral blood. The receptors originated from a woman aged 55-70 years with acute or convalescent COVID-19.

V is TRBV15 and J is TRBJ2-7; a weak D match, TRBD1 (5 bases). Between the trimmed V and J ends, which lost 5 bases and 6 bases, there was a span of 26 bases. The CDR3 runs to 17 residues. Germline V gene sequence: CDR1 LNHNV, CDR2 YYDKDF (reference sequence). The CDR3: CATSPPPAMGRGGEQYF. In DNA, the CDR3 is TGTGCCACCAGCCCACCCCCAGCAATGGGGCGAGGTGGCGAGCAGTACTTC.

This clone was recorded only once. This rearrangement joins TRBV7-9 to TRBJ2-1; maybe TRBD1 (5 bases). In germline, CDR1 is SEHNR, CDR2 FQNEAQ (reference sequence). V dropped 2 bases and J dropped 5 bases, with 10 bases sitting between them. The CDR3 runs to 14 residues. Written as DNA, the CDR3 is TGTGCCAGCAGCTTAACTCAGGGTGACAATGAGCAGTTCTTC. This gives the protein CASSLTQGDNEQFF.

The J gene is TRBJ1-4, the V gene TRBV5-1; no reliable D call. This CDR3 has 15 residues. V was clipped by 1 base and J by 0 bases, with 7 bases between them. CDR1 is SGHRS, CDR2 YFSETQ, per germline. As DNA, the CDR3 is TGCGCCAGCAGCTTGATCGGGGCAACTAATGAAAAACTGTTTTTT. It is translated as CASSLIGATNEKLFF.

A few counts support this clone. V is TRBV7-2 and J is TRBJ1-5; 8 nucleotides align to TRBD1. CDR3 size: 15 residues. Per the germline V gene, CDR1 is SGHTA and CDR2 is FQGNSA. The ends lost 4 bases at V and 6 bases at J; junction bases unmatched: 8. CDR3 residues: CASSSTLGQAQPQHF. CDR3 coding DNA: TGTGCCAGCAGCTCAACCCTGGGACAGGCTCAGCCCCAGCATTTT.

About this clone itself: One end of the junction does not line up with germline, which may come from a read error. This rearrangement joins TRBV6-6 to TRBJ2-7, with D possibly matching TRBD1 (5 bases). From germline, CDR1 is MNHNY and CDR2 SVGAGI (reference sequence). The CDR3 extends over 12 amino acids. This chain's CDR3 is CASSSTGFQGHF. CDR3 DNA sequence: TGTGCCAGCAGTTCAACCGGGTTCCAGGGCCACTTC.

This clone was observed once. Here the CDR3 DNA reads TGTGCCAGCAGCCTGAGGGCGAAGTTGGACGAGCAGTACTTC. Its translation: CASSLRAKLDEQYF. J is TRBJ2-7 and V is TRBV28, with a weak D call TRBD2 (5 bases). Trimming removed 6 bases from V and 5 bases from J, with 17 bases in between. Germline assignment: CDR1 MDHEN and CDR2 SYDVKM. The CDR3 has 14 residues.

The chain employs TRBV3-1 (or the pseudogene TRBV3-2) and TRBJ2-3; TRBD2 matches 10 bases. Germline V gene sequence: CDR1 LGHDT, CDR2 YNNKEL (reference sequence). The CDR3 totals 16 residues. V was pared by 5 bases and J by 2 bases, with 7 bases of the junction left unmatched. For the CDR3, the DNA is TGTGCCAGCAGCATCACTAGCGGGGACGTCACAGATACGCAGTATTTT. Protein product: CASSITSGDVTDTQYF.

The rearrangement joins TRBV18 to TRBJ1-5; perhaps TRBD1 as D (6 bases). V was shortened by 6 bases and J by 11 bases, with 20 bases between the two germline ends. Germline V gene lookup returns CDR1 KGHSH and CDR2 LQKENI. CDR3 length: 14 residues. The CDR3 is CASSFGGRQESQHF. In nucleotides, the CDR3 is TGTGCCAGCTCCTTTGGGGGCAGGCAGGAGTCCCAGCATTTT. The whole variable domain, filled in from reference TRBV18 and TRBJ1-5, reads NAGVMQNPRHLVRRRGQEARLRCSPMKGHSHVYWYRQLPEEGLKFMVYLQKENIIDESGMPKERFSAEFPKEGPSILRIQQVVRGDSAAYFCASSFGGRQESQHFGDGTRLSIL.

The chain carries TRBV18 and TRBJ2-1; TRBD2 matches at 8 bases. V lost 0 bases to trimming and J lost 6 bases; unmatched junction nucleotides: 4. The germline V gene has CDR1 KGHSH and CDR2 LQKENI. This CDR3 is built from 15 residues. The CDR3 region has the DNA TGTGCCAGCTCACCACCGAGCGGGAGCAGCAATGAGCAGTTCTTC. Its translation: CASSPPSGSSNEQFF.

In its sample, this clone was seen once. V gene TRBV19 combines with J gene TRBJ1-5; the D is unclear. Trimming took 1 base from V and 7 from J, leaving 11 bases between them. The CDR3 runs to 14 residues. Germline values: CDR1 LNHDA, CDR2 SQIVND (reference sequence). In DNA, the CDR3 is TGTGCCAGTAGTATAGGAGGGTACGGACAGCCCCAGCATTTT. It codes for CASSIGGYGQPQHF. Full variable domain (rest looked up from reference TRBV19 and TRBJ1-5): DGGITQSPKYLFRKEGQNVTLSCEQNLNHDAMYWYRQDPGQGLRLIYYSQIVNDFQKGDIAEGYSVSREKKESFPLTVTSAQKNPTAFYLCASSIGGYGQPQHFGDGTRLSIL.

This chain connects TRBV6-2 or TRBV6-3 to TRBJ2-1, with D hard to call. Germline-derived CDR1 and CDR2 are MNHEY and SVGEGT. With 2 bases removed from V and 3 bases from J, the gap between germline ends came to 11 bases. This CDR3 has 15 amino acids. This CDR3 reads CASSYPPDFYNEQFF. Written as DNA, the CDR3 is TGTGCCAGCAGTTACCCACCCGACTTCTACAATGAGCAGTTCTTC.

V is TRBV12-3 or TRBV12-4 and J is TRBJ2-4, with D possibly TRBD2 on 5 matching bases. Trimming shortened V by 1 base and J by 6 bases, and 7 bases separated the two germline ends. The CDR3 spans 13 residues. CDR3 DNA: TGTGCCAGCAGTTTAGGGAGGCTAAACATTCAGTACTTC. Its protein product is CASSLGRLNIQYF.

This clone came up a few times. The V call is TRBV6-6, the J call TRBJ1-1, with TRBD1 matching over 9 bases. The V segment lost 4 bases and the J segment 1 base; nucleotides outside the gene matches: 4. Germline CDR1 and CDR2: MNHNY and SVGAGI (reference sequence). CDR3 size: 15 residues. CDR3 DNA: TGTGCCAGCAGTTCCGGGACAGGGACGAACACTGAAGCTTTCTTT. Translated, it gives CASSSGTGTNTEAFF.

This clone appeared a single time. CDR3: CASSKGPGGNTIYF. CDR3 DNA: TGTGCCAGCAGCAAGGGGCCAGGTGGAAACACCATATATTTT. This rearrangement joins TRBV7-2 to TRBJ1-3; the D gene is possibly TRBD1 (5 bases). CDR1 and CDR2 (germline): SGHTA, FQGNSA. V was pared by 5 bases and J by 3 bases, with 11 bases between. CDR3 length: 14 amino acids.

The V and J genes are TRBV10-3 and TRBJ2-7; D uncertain. The CDR3 has 12 amino acids. Germline assignment: CDR1 ENHRY and CDR2 SYGVKD. V lost 3 bases and J lost 3, with 6 bases in between. The CDR3 coding sequence is TGTGCCATCAGTGACACCAGCTACGAGCAGTACTTC. Encoded protein: CAISDTSYEQYF.

The gene calls are TRBV28 and TRBJ2-5; possible D gene TRBD2, 7 bases. V was pared by 6 bases and J by 6 bases, with 17 bases between. Germline V lookup: CDR1 MDHEN, CDR2 SYDVKM. The CDR3 runs to 14 residues. The CDR3, as DNA: TGTGCCAGCAGGAGCCCCGGGGGGCCGAAGACCCAGTACTTC. It specifies CASRSPGGPKTQYF.

The V gene is TRBV19, the J gene TRBJ1-1; TRBD1 is a possible D gene (5 bases). The V end was cut by 1 base, the J end by 4 bases, with 7 bases between. The CDR3 is 13 residues long. Germline V gives CDR1 LNHDA, CDR2 SQIVND (reference sequence). The CDR3 sequence is CASSIVGGTEAFF. CDR3 bases: TGTGCCAGTAGTATAGTGGGGGGCACTGAAGCTTTCTTT.

J is TRBJ1-5 and V is TRBV28; 9 positions agree with TRBD1. CDR1 and CDR2 from the germline V gene are MDHEN and SYDVKM. V shed 3 bases and J 15 bases; nucleotides not matched to a gene: 6. The CDR3 is 12 residues long. The DNA for the CDR3 is TGTGCCAGCAGTTTGCGTTTGGACAGGGGGCATTTT. As protein: CASSLRLDRGHF.

Turning to this clone: Other DNA sequences of this sample code for an identical CDR3. V gene TRBV28 combines with J gene TRBJ1-1; TRBD1 matches 8 bases. This CDR3 has 12 residues. With V trimmed by 8 bases and J by 3 bases, 2 bases remained unmatched. In germline, CDR1 is MDHEN, CDR2 SYDVKM. The CDR3 loop reads CASGTGDTEAFF. CDR3 sequence (DNA): TGTGCCAGCGGGACAGGCGACACTGAAGCTTTCTTT.

The CDR3 reads CASTGQGVNYGYTF. CDR3 bases: TGTGCCAGTACGGGACAGGGGGTAAACTATGGCTACACCTTC. The rearrangement joins TRBV19 to TRBJ1-2; 11 positions agree with TRBD1. J gave up 2 bases and V 7 bases, and 3 bases lay outside the gene matches. The CDR3 totals 14 residues. Germline assignment: CDR1 LNHDA and CDR2 SQIVND (reference sequence).

The chain joins TRBV28 to TRBJ1-1, with D hard to call. From germline, CDR1 is MDHEN and CDR2 SYDVKM. Between the trimmed V and J ends, which lost 2 bases and 1 base, there was a span of 5 bases. The CDR3 contains 13 residues. CDR3 in amino acids: CASSLGRNTEAFF. DNA for the CDR3: TGTGCCAGCAGTTTAGGTAGGAACACTGAAGCTTTCTTT.

The chain links TRBV7-3 to TRBJ2-3; 12 bases are a match to TRBD2. V shed 4 bases and J 4 bases; nucleotides not matched to a gene: 3. The CDR3 loop spans 15 amino acids. In germline, CDR1 is SGHTA, CDR2 FQGTGA. Here the CDR3 reads CASSSGLAGPDTQYF. CDR3 sequence (DNA): TGTGCCAGCAGCTCCGGACTAGCGGGACCAGATACGCAGTATTTT. Full variable domain (missing parts from reference TRBV7-3 and TRBJ2-3): GAGVSQTPSNKVTEKGKYVELRCDPISGHTALYWYRQSLGQGPEFLIYFQGTGAADDSGLPNDRFFAVRPEGSVSTLKIQRTERGDSAVYLCASSSGLAGPDTQYFGPGTRLTVL.

The chain combines TRBV10-3 with TRBJ1-2; 7 nucleotides agree with TRBD1. Germline V gene data show CDR1 as ENHRY and CDR2 as SYGVKD. There are 14 residues in the CDR3. V shed 0 bases and J 7 bases; nucleotides not matched to a gene: 5. In DNA, the CDR3 is TGTGCCATCAGTGAGTCAGGGGGCCCCAGTGGCTACACCTTC. Residues: CAISESGGPSGYTF.

This clone has just one count. One end of the junction varies from germline; a read error may be responsible. The rearrangement uses TRBV2 and TRBJ2-7; perhaps TRBD1 as D (5 bases). This CDR3 spans 11 amino acids. CDR1 SNHLY and CDR2 FYNNEI come from the germline V gene. Here the CDR3 reads CASREGAEQYF. CDR3 DNA: TGTGCCAGCAGGGAAGGGGCCGAGCAGTACTTC.